This T cell receptor (beta chain) was profiled in a study of Graves' ophthalmopathy and Graves' hyperthyroidism. Out of about 11 ml of fresh peripheral blood, PBMCs were obtained. As the template, RNA transcripts were used to amplify TCR beta CDR3 regions. The workflow started with a first-round RT-PCR run with HTBI primers and then moved on to a second-round multiplex PCR. TCRdb re-called the multiplex PCR reads with MiXCR, one entry per CDR3 protein. This repertoire shows 600,000 to 950,000 distinct CDR3 sequences, roughly 40% found once; its top ten account for 40% to 45%. Germline V gives CDR1 SEHNR, CDR2 FQNEAQ (reference sequence). The CDR3 covers 13 residues. The ends were cut back, 1 base at V and 9 bases at J, with 13 bases in the middle.

This clonotype originated in an adult man with Graves' ophthalmopathy. The gene calls are TRBV7-9 and TRBJ2-7, with D maybe TRBD1 (5 bases). Sequencing was done on a sample of peripheral blood. This CDR3 is CASSLEVRAAQYF. The CDR3 nucleotides read TGTGCCAGCAGCTTAGAGGTCAGGGCCGCGCAGTACTTC.